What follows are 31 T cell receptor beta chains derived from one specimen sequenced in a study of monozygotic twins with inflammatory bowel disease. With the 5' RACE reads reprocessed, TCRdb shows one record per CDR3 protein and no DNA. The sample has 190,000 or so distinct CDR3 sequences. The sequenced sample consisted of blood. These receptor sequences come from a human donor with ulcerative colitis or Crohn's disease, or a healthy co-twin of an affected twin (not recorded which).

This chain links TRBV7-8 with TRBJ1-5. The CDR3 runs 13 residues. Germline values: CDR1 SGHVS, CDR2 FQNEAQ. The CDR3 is CASSLGLDQPQHF.

The CDR3 loop reads CASSILAVNEQFF. The rearrangement joins TRBV12-3 or TRBV12-4 to TRBJ2-1; TCRdb gives TRBD2 as the D gene, but with no DNA this cannot be confirmed. The CDR3 length is 13 residues.

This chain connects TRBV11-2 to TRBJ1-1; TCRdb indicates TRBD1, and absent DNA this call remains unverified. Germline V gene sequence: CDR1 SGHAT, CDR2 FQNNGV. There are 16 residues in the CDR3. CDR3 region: CASRPAPQETNTEAFF.

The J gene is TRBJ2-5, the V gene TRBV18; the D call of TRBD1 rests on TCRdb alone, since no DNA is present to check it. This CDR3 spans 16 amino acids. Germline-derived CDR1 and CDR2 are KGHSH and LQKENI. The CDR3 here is CASSSNRGGRSETQYF.

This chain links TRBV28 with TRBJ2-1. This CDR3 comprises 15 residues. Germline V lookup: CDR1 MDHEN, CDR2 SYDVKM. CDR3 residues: CASSLYDSSYNEQFF.

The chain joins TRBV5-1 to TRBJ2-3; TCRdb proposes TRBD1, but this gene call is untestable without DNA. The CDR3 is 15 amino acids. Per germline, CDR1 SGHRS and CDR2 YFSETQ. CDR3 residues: CASSQGNRRTDTQYF.

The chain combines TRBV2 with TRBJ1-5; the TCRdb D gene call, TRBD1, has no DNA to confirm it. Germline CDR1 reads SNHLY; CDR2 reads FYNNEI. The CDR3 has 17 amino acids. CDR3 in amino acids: CASCRTANRDSNQPQHF.

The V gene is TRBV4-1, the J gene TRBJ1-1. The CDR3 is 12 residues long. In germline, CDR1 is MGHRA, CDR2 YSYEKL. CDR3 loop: CASSRMNTEAFF.

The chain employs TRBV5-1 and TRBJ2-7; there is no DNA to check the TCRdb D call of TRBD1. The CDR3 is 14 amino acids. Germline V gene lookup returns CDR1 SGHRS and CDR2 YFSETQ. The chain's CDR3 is CASSPGDRHYEQYF. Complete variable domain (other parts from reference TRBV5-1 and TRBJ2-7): KAGVTQTPRYLIKTRGQQVTLSCSPISGHRSVSWYQQTPGQGLQFLFEYFSETQRNKGNFPGRFSGRQFSNSRSEMNVSTLELGDSALYLCASSPGDRHYEQYFGPGTRLTVT.

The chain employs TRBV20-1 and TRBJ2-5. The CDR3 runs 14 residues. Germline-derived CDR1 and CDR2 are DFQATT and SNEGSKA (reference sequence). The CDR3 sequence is CSASGSGHQETQYF.

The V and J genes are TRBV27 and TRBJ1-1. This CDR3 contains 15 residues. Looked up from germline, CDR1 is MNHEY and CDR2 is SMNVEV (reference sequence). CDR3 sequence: CASSFSGDRNTEAFF.

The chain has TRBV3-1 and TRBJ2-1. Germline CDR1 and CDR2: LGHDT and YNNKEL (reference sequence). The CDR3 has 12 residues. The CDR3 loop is CASSQADNEQFF.

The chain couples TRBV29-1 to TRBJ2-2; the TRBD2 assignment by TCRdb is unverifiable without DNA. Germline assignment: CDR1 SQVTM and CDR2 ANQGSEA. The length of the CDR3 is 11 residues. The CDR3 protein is CSVLRAGELFF.

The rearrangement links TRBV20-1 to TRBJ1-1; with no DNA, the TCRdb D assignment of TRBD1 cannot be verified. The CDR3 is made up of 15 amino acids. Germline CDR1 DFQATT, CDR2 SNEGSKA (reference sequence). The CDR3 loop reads CSASRGGISNTEAFF.

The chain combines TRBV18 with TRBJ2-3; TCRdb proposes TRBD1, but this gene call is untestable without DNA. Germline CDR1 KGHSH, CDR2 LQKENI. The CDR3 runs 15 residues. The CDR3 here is CASSPGQGYTDTQYF.

CDR3 amino acids: CASSHLRSDYGYTF. V is TRBV11-2 and J is TRBJ1-2. CDR1 is SGHAT and CDR2 is FQNNGV in the germline V gene. CDR3 length: 14 amino acids.

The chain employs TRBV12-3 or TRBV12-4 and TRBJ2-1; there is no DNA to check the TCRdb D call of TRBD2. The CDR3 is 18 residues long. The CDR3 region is CASSLIGLALDIYNEQFF.

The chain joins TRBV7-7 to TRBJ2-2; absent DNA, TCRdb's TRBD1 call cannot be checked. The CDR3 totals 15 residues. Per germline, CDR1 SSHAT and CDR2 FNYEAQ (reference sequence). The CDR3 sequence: CASSFGTGWAGELFF.

The CDR3 spells CASSLDAGGSYNEQFF. The rearrangement joins TRBV5-1 to TRBJ2-1. CDR3 size: 16 residues. Germline CDR1 is SGHRS and CDR2 is YFSETQ.

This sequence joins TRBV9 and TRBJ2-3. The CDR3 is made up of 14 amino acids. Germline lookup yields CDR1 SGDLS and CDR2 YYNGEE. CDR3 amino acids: CASSAYFGTDTQYF.

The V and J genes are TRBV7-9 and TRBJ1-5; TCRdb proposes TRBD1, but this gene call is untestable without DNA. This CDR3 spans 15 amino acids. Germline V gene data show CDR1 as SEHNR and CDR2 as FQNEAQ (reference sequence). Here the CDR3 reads CASSSGTGANQPQHF.

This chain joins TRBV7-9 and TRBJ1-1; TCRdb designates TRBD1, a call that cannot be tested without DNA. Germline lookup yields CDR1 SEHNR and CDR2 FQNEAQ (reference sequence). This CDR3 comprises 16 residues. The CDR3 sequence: CASSLASGGESTEAFF.

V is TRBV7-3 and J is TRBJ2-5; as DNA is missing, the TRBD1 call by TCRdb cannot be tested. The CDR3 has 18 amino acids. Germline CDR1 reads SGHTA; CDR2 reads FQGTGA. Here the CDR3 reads CASSLNPPGHRSSETQYF.

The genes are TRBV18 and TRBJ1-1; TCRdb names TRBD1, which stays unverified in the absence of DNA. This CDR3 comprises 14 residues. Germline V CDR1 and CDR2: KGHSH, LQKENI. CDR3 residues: CASSQGSQNTEAFF.

The CDR3 loop reads CASRKGQGDTGELFF. This chain links TRBV5-1 with TRBJ2-2; absent DNA, TCRdb's TRBD1 call cannot be checked. Germline loops: CDR1 SGHRS, CDR2 YFSETQ. The CDR3 consists of 15 residues.

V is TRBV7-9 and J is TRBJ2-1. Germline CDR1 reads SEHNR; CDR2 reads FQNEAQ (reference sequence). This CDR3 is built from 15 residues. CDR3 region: CASSINRPNRNEQFF.

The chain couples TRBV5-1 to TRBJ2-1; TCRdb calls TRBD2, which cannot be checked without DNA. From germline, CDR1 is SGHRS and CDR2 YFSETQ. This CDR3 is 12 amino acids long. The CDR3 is CASSFEGYEQFF.

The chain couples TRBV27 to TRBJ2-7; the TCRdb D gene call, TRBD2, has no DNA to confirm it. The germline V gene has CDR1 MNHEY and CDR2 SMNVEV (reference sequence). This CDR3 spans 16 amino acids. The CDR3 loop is CASSLSAGASSYEQYF.

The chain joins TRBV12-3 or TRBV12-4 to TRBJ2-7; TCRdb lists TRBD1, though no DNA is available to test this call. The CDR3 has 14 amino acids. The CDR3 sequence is CASSPGTNPYEQYF.

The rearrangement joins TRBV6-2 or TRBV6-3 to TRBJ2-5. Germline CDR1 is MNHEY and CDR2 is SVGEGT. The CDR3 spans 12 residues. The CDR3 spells CASLGVRETQYF.

The CDR3 spells CSATLAGGPFF. V and J are TRBV20-1 and TRBJ2-1; TCRdb outputs TRBD2, but without DNA this stays unchecked. Germline V CDR1 and CDR2: DFQATT, SNEGSKA (reference sequence). The CDR3 sequence is 11 residues long.